This is a list of T cell receptor beta chains from one sample in a study of response to subunit inactivated influenza vaccine. From the RT-PCR reads, TCRdb called clonotypes with MiXCR, one entry per CDR3 protein. The profile covers hundreds of thousands of distinct CDR3 sequences, with approximately 15% appearing a single time and less than 4% taken by the ten largest. The specimen comprised CD4+ T cells sorted from PBMCs, sampled 23 to 25 months after vaccination. Receptors originate from a man between 50 and 75 years old who received an inactivated influenza vaccine. Both conserved end residues are part of each CDR3. The D gene is left open where the match is weak. Size is stated for part of the rows, as once, few or many counts, or as a class when the clone is expanded.

J gene | clone size | D gene | V gene | CDR3 protein | CDR3 DNA
TRBJ1-2 | few | - | TRBV29-1 | CSVTDSSGYTF | TGCAGCGTAACAGACAGTAGCGGCTACACCTTC
TRBJ1-5 | few | - | TRBV28 | CASSLYDRGNQPQHF | TGTGCCAGCAGTTTATATGACAGAGGCAATCAGCCCCAGCATTTT
TRBJ1-3 | many | - | TRBV24-1 | CATSDSRTASSGNTIYF | TGTGCCACCAGTGATTCGAGGACCGCCAGCTCTGGAAACACCATATATTTT
TRBJ2-3 | few | - | TRBV10-3 | CAITPGLSTDTQYF | TGTGCCATCACCCCGGGGCTAAGCACAGATACGCAGTATTTT
TRBJ2-1 | few | TRBD2 | TRBV20-1 | CSAHPGLSSYNEQFF | TGCAGTGCTCACCCGGGACTAAGCTCCTACAATGAGCAGTTCTTC
TRBJ1-2 | - | - | TRBV1 | CTSSQAGPNYGYTF | TGCACCAGCAGCCAAGCCGGTCCTAACTATGGCTACACCTTC
TRBJ2-7 | - | - | TRBV4-2 | CASSQDTGSQQYF | TGTGCCAGCAGCCAAGATACAGGGTCCCAGCAGTACTTC
TRBJ1-6 | - | TRBD1 | TRBV20-1 | CSAGQGGGNSPLHF | TGCAGTGCTGGACAGGGCGGAGGCAATTCACCCCTCCACTTT
TRBJ1-6 | many | - | TRBV28 | CASRITSTGPNSPLHF | TGTGCCAGCAGAATTACTAGTACGGGGCCTAATTCACCCCTCCACTTT
TRBJ2-2 | - | TRBD2 | TRBV12-3/TRBV12-4 | CASSSSSGGNTGELFF | TGTGCCAGCAGTTCTTCTAGCGGGGGAAACACCGGGGAGCTGTTTTTT
TRBJ2-1 | - | TRBD2 | TRBV5-1 | CASSGGLVQFF | TGCGCCAGCAGCGGGGGACTAGTGCAGTTCTTC
TRBJ2-7 | few | TRBD1 | TRBV5-5 | CASSRDRGHTYEQYF | TGTGCCAGCAGCAGGGACAGGGGGCACACCTACGAGCAGTACTTC
TRBJ2-1 | few | TRBD2 | TRBV28 | CASSLGLLAGASNEQFF | TGTGCCAGCAGTTTAGGGCTTCTAGCGGGAGCCTCCAATGAGCAGTTCTTC
TRBJ1-2 | few | - | TRBV5-5 | CASSLVLGGRGHGYTF | TGTGCCAGCAGCTTGGTTTTGGGGGGACGGGGGCATGGCTACACCTTC
TRBJ1-2 | few | TRBD1 | TRBV29-1 | CSVGDRGIYGYTF | TGCAGCGTTGGGGACAGGGGGATCTATGGCTACACCTTC
TRBJ2-6 | few | - | TRBV7-9 | CASSRKAGANVLTF | TGTGCCAGCAGCCGAAAAGCCGGGGCCAACGTCCTGACTTTC
TRBJ2-3 | - | - | TRBV6-2/TRBV6-3 | CASSSSRKDTQYF | TGTGCCAGCAGTTCCTCAAGAAAGGATACGCAGTATTTT
TRBJ1-4 | few | TRBD1 | TRBV28 | CASRRGQVNEKLFF | TGTGCCAGCAGAAGGGGACAGGTTAATGAAAAACTGTTTTTT
TRBJ2-5 | few | - | TRBV4-1 | CASSQEEETQYF | TGCGCCAGCAGCCAAGAGGAAGAGACCCAGTACTTC
TRBJ1-5 | many | - | TRBV4-2 | CASSQDGGTGYQPQHF | TGTGCCAGCAGCCAAGACGGGGGAACGGGGTATCAGCCCCAGCATTTT
TRBJ2-3 | few | TRBD2 | TRBV20-1 | CSARGVVAGLTDTQYF | TGCAGTGCTAGAGGTGTAGTAGCGGGGCTAACAGATACGCAGTATTTT
TRBJ2-1 | few | - | TRBV11-2 | CASRRGSYNEQFF | TGTGCCAGCAGGCGGGGCAGTTACAATGAGCAGTTCTTC
TRBJ1-1 | - | - | TRBV5-1 | CASSPGNRKPTEAFF | TGCGCCAGCAGCCCGGGAAACAGGAAACCAACTGAAGCTTTCTTT
TRBJ1-5 | - | - | TRBV15 | CATRPSGRGYQPQHF | TGTGCCACCAGGCCATCCGGCAGGGGATATCAGCCCCAGCATTTT
TRBJ2-3 | many | TRBD1 | TRBV10-3 | CAIWTGADTQYF | TGTGCCATCTGGACAGGCGCAGATACGCAGTATTTT
TRBJ1-1 | few | TRBD1 | TRBV5-1 | CASSSQDRGTEAFF | TGCGCCAGCAGCTCACAGGACAGGGGCACTGAAGCTTTCTTT
TRBJ2-5 | few | TRBD2 | TRBV20-1 | CSAPPPRGAETQYF | TGCAGTGCACCACCTCCGCGGGGGGCAGAGACCCAGTACTTC
TRBJ2-1 | few | - | TRBV7-2 | CASSSEGLTSSYNEQFF | TGTGCCAGCAGCTCTGAGGGCCTAACGAGCTCCTACAATGAGCAGTTCTTC
TRBJ1-1 | - | - | TRBV6-1 | CASSKSNTEAFF | TGTGCCAGCAGTAAATCGAACACTGAAGCTTTCTTT
TRBJ2-5 | - | TRBD2 | TRBV6-2/TRBV6-3 | CASSYGSSGRQTQYF | TGTGCCAGCAGTTACGGTTCTAGCGGGAGGCAGACCCAGTACTTC
TRBJ2-5 | - | - | TRBV5-6 | CASRLGWETQYF | TGTGCCAGCCGGCTTGGATGGGAGACCCAGTACTTC
TRBJ2-1 | few | TRBD1 | TRBV28 | CASRAPTGAITYNEQFF | TGTGCCAGCAGAGCTCCAACAGGGGCGATTACCTACAATGAGCAGTTCTTC
TRBJ1-1 | - | - | TRBV7-8 | CASSSIGPGANTEAFF | TGTGCCAGCAGCTCTATCGGGCCGGGGGCCAACACTGAAGCTTTCTTT
TRBJ2-3 | few | TRBD2 | TRBV5-1 | CASRYGLAGTDTQYF | TGCGCCAGCAGATATGGACTAGCGGGCACAGATACGCAGTATTTT
TRBJ2-1 | few | - | TRBV6-1 | CASRPGHASYNEQFF | TGTGCCAGCAGGCCAGGACATGCCTCCTACAATGAGCAGTTCTTC
TRBJ2-7 | many | - | TRBV12-3/TRBV12-4 | CASSYGHSLNEQYF | TGTGCCAGCAGTTATGGACACTCCTTAAACGAGCAGTACTTC
TRBJ1-5 | - | - | TRBV29-1 | CSVGTNNPAQPQHF | TGCAGCGTGGGGACAAACAATCCGGCCCAGCCCCAGCATTTT
TRBJ2-1 | - | - | TRBV15 | CATSREGRYNEQFF | TGTGCCACCAGCAGGGAGGGGCGTTACAATGAGCAGTTCTTC
TRBJ2-7 | - | - | TRBV12-3/TRBV12-4 | CASSLGAAYEQYF | TGTGCCAGCAGTTTGGGGGCAGCCTACGAGCAGTACTTC
TRBJ1-5 | few | - | TRBV6-2/TRBV6-3 | CASSYALQGLPQHF | TGTGCCAGCAGTTACGCCCTTCAGGGACTGCCCCAGCATTTT
TRBJ1-6 | - | - | TRBV10-3 | CAINPGPNSPLHF | TGTGCCATCAATCCGGGTCCGAATTCACCCCTCCACTTT
TRBJ1-1 | few | - | TRBV18 | CASSRVGSTTSNTEAFF | TGTGCCAGCTCACGGGTTGGGAGTACTACATCGAACACTGAAGCTTTCTTT
TRBJ2-1 | many | - | TRBV5-1 | CASSSAFGAYNEQFF | TGCGCCAGCAGCTCCGCATTCGGGGCTTACAATGAGCAGTTCTTC
TRBJ2-7 | - | TRBD2 | TRBV2 | CASSVGRGVYEQYF | TGTGCCAGCAGTGTAGGGAGGGGAGTATACGAGCAGTACTTC
TRBJ2-7 | - | - | TRBV12-3/TRBV12-4 | CASSGQGGNEQYF | TGTGCCTCCTCGGGGCAGGGTGGAAACGAGCAGTACTTC
TRBJ2-5 | - | - | TRBV19 | CASSINRETQYF | TGTGCCAGTAGTATAAACCGAGAGACCCAGTACTTC
TRBJ2-7 | - | TRBD2 | TRBV6-2/TRBV6-3 | CASSTPRLASKDEQYF | TGTGCCAGCAGTACACCTCGACTAGCGTCAAAGGACGAGCAGTACTTC
TRBJ2-1 | few | TRBD2 | TRBV14 | CASSRGASGRPSYNEQFF | TGTGCCAGCAGCCGAGGGGCTAGCGGGAGGCCATCCTACAATGAGCAGTTCTTC
TRBJ2-5 | few | - | TRBV11-2 | CASSVLQGTETQYF | TGTGCCAGCAGCGTTCTCCAGGGTACGGAGACCCAGTACTTC
TRBJ2-3 | - | - | TRBV10-3 | CAISPGQTFTDTQYF | TGTGCCATCAGCCCTGGACAGACCTTCACAGATACGCAGTATTTT
TRBJ1-6 | - | - | TRBV23-1 | CASRPERDTNSPLHF | TGCGCCAGCAGACCCGAGAGGGACACGAATTCACCCCTCCACTTT